This paragraph covers one T cell receptor (beta chain) sequence. The antigen is unknown. This sample is drawn from a study of CD8 T cells in ankylosing spondylitis. Study outcomes and limitations: Researchers reportedly found disease-linked clones significantly enriched in matched ankylosing spondylitis synovial fluid. Disease-linked clones were found to be CD8+ and relatively rare in peripheral blood. Roughly eight highly homologous variants made up a TCR beta motif that seemed to typify ankylosing spondylitis blood.

V lost 3 bases to trimming and J lost 10 bases, with 12 bases between them. Germline V lookup: CDR1 SQVTM, CDR2 ANQGSEA. The CDR3 is 12 residues long. The authors made TCR beta libraries by quantitative 5'-RACE with molecular barcodes. Via MiXCR, TCRdb re-called the 5' RACE reads, giving one row per CDR3 protein. The table records 250,000 to 400,000 distinct CDR3 sequences, about 9.9% of them present only once. The chain combines TRBV29-1 with TRBJ1-4, with D maybe TRBD1 (5 bases). This clonotype was obtained from a female donor with ankylosing spondylitis or in good health (not recorded which). Sequenced material: blood, either unsorted or a sorted T cell fraction (not recorded which). CDR3: CSVELTAGKLFF. Written as DNA, the CDR3 is TGCAGCGTTGAGTTGACAGCGGGAAAACTGTTTTTT.